This TCR beta chain emerged from a study of regulatory dendritic cells for organ transplantation. CFSE-labeled sorted T cells met regulatory or mature dendritic cells for around 5 days. V lost 5 bases to trimming and J lost 3 bases, with 4 bases between them. Per the germline V gene, CDR1 is SGHTA and CDR2 is FQGNSA. This CDR3 contains 11 residues. Of note for this clone: Its specificity is not known.

The protocol was immunoSEQ multiplex PCR, while the TCRdb copy is restricted to in-frame clones and leaves out a portion. The table has 15,000 to 20,000 clones, around 85% seen once. This receptor was identified in a human donor in good health. The chain couples TRBV7-2 to TRBJ2-5; D gene ambiguous. The sequenced sample consisted of memory CD4+ T cells from blood cultured with regulatory dendritic cells. Indicated subset: CD45RO+ memory T cells. CDR3 region: CASSPKETQYF. CDR3 sequence (DNA): TGTGCCAGCAGCCCTAAAGAGACCCAGTACTTC.